Listed below are T cell receptor beta chains from one sample, sequenced in a study of blood T cell repertoires in COVID-19. Sequencing was performed with immunoSEQ multiplex PCR; in TCRdb, only in-frame clones are kept and a portion is missing. The repertoire holds roughly 200,000 clones, with about 86% as singletons. Sequencing was done on a sample of peripheral blood. The receptors originated from a woman aged 30 to 39 with active or convalescent COVID-19. Each CDR3 is given with its conserved first and last residue. The D gene is left open where the match is weak. Clone size is shown for a subset of rows, as once, few, many or a class of expanded clone.

d_call: TRBD1
j_call: TRBJ1-1
clone_size: NA
v_call: TRBV28
cdr3_nt: TGTGCCAGCAGTCCCGGGGACAGGGAGAACACTGAAGCTTTCTTT
cdr3_aa: CASSPGDRENTEAFF

d_call: NA
j_call: TRBJ1-2
clone_size: once
v_call: TRBV4-1
cdr3_nt: TGCGCCAGCAGCCAACCGTCAGTGAATGGCTACACCTTC
cdr3_aa: CASSQPSVNGYTF

d_call: NA
j_call: TRBJ1-3
clone_size: once
v_call: TRBV11-2
cdr3_nt: TGTGCCAGCAGCTTCTTATGGGGCAGGGAGGTAGAAAACACCATATATTTT
cdr3_aa: CASSFLWGREVENTIYF

d_call: NA
j_call: TRBJ2-5
clone_size: NA
v_call: TRBV11-3
cdr3_nt: TGTGCCAGCAGCCCCACCAGGGGACACACGTACCAAGAGACCCAGTACTTC
cdr3_aa: CASSPTRGHTYQETQYF

d_call: TRBD2
j_call: TRBJ2-5
clone_size: NA
v_call: TRBV6-6
cdr3_nt: TGTGCCAGCAGTTACGCCCTAGCGGTCCCGGAGACCCAGTACTTC
cdr3_aa: CASSYALAVPETQYF

d_call: NA
j_call: TRBJ1-5
clone_size: NA
v_call: TRBV19
cdr3_nt: TGTGCCAGTAGTATAGATCTCCGAAGGGGCGTCAATCAGCCCCAGCATTTT
cdr3_aa: CASSIDLRRGVNQPQHF

d_call: TRBD2
j_call: TRBJ2-1
clone_size: NA
v_call: TRBV27
cdr3_nt: TGTGCCAGCAGTTTCAGCGGGAACGATCAGTTCTTC
cdr3_aa: CASSFSGNDQFF

d_call: NA
j_call: TRBJ1-6
clone_size: NA
v_call: TRBV10-3
cdr3_nt: TGTGCCATCAGTGAGTCGCGTTCGGCCTATAATTCACCCCTCCACTTT
cdr3_aa: CAISESRSAYNSPLHF

d_call: TRBD1
j_call: TRBJ2-5
clone_size: NA
v_call: TRBV27
cdr3_nt: TGTGCCAGCAGTACGACAGGGAGAGAGACCCAGTACTTC
cdr3_aa: CASSTTGRETQYF

d_call: TRBD2
j_call: TRBJ2-3
clone_size: NA
v_call: TRBV9
cdr3_nt: TGTGCCAGCAGCGCCCGGACTAGCGGGGGGTTAAACACAGATACGCAGTATTTT
cdr3_aa: CASSARTSGGLNTDTQYF

d_call: NA
j_call: TRBJ1-5
clone_size: NA
v_call: TRBV28
cdr3_nt: TGTGCCAGCAGTTTATACAGGGAAAGTCAGCCCCAGCATTTT
cdr3_aa: CASSLYRESQPQHF

d_call: NA
j_call: TRBJ2-1
clone_size: NA
v_call: TRBV6-5
cdr3_nt: TGTGCCAGCCGATCGCTCGCGGGGCACTACAATGAGCAGTTCTTC
cdr3_aa: CASRSLAGHYNEQFF

d_call: NA
j_call: TRBJ1-2
clone_size: NA
v_call: TRBV28
cdr3_nt: TGTGCCAGCAGACCCGAAAGCGGCTACACCTTC
cdr3_aa: CASRPESGYTF

d_call: TRBD2
j_call: TRBJ2-5
clone_size: NA
v_call: TRBV3-1/TRBV3-2
cdr3_nt: TGTGCCAGCAGCCTCCTAGCGGGGGGGCGGAGAGAGACCCAGTACTTC
cdr3_aa: CASSLLAGGRRETQYF

d_call: TRBD2
j_call: TRBJ2-1
clone_size: NA
v_call: TRBV4-1
cdr3_nt: TGCGCCAGCCACAAAGCGGGAGGGTTCAATGAGCAGTTCTTC
cdr3_aa: CASHKAGGFNEQFF

d_call: TRBD1
j_call: TRBJ1-4
clone_size: NA
v_call: TRBV7-9
cdr3_nt: TGTGCCAGCAGCTTATTGGACAGGGGTAATGAAAAACTGTTTTTT
cdr3_aa: CASSLLDRGNEKLFF

d_call: NA
j_call: TRBJ1-5
clone_size: NA
v_call: TRBV6-4
cdr3_nt: TGTGCTATTCTCAACAGGGATGGGTTGCATCAGCCCCAGCATTTT
cdr3_aa: CAILNRDGLHQPQHF

d_call: NA
j_call: TRBJ1-5
clone_size: NA
v_call: TRBV10-1
cdr3_nt: TGCGCCAGCAGTGGGTCCCGCGGGGCCACTCTGCAGCCCCAGCATTTT
cdr3_aa: CASSGSRGATLQPQHF

d_call: TRBD2
j_call: TRBJ2-2
clone_size: NA
v_call: TRBV19
cdr3_nt: TGTGCCAGTAGTGGGCTAGCGGGAGCCCCGAGCACCGGGGAGCTGTTTTTT
cdr3_aa: CASSGLAGAPSTGELFF

d_call: NA
j_call: TRBJ1-1
clone_size: NA
v_call: TRBV18
cdr3_nt: TGTGCCAGCTCACCATCCTCCAGGGTGAACACTGAAGCTTTCTTT
cdr3_aa: CASSPSSRVNTEAFF

d_call: NA
j_call: TRBJ1-1
clone_size: NA
v_call: TRBV6-5
cdr3_nt: TGTGCCAGCAGTTACGGCCAGGCTAACACTGAAGCTTTCTTT
cdr3_aa: CASSYGQANTEAFF

d_call: TRBD2
j_call: TRBJ2-3
clone_size: once
v_call: TRBV14
cdr3_nt: TGTGCCAGCAGCCAACTAGCGGGACGGAGTCCTAGGACAGATACGCAGTATTTT
cdr3_aa: CASSQLAGRSPRTDTQYF

d_call: TRBD2
j_call: TRBJ2-2
clone_size: NA
v_call: TRBV19
cdr3_nt: TGTGCCAGTATCGCTCTAGCGGGGGGCCCGAAAGGGGAGCTGTTTTTT
cdr3_aa: CASIALAGGPKGELFF

d_call: NA
j_call: TRBJ2-7
clone_size: NA
v_call: TRBV2
cdr3_nt: TGTGCCAGCAGCAGGGACTCCTACGAGCAGTACTTC
cdr3_aa: CASSRDSYEQYF

d_call: NA
j_call: TRBJ1-2
clone_size: once
v_call: TRBV29-1
cdr3_nt: TGCAGCGTTAAAGGGGTAGGGAGAAACTATGGCTACACCTTC
cdr3_aa: CSVKGVGRNYGYTF

d_call: TRBD1
j_call: TRBJ1-3
clone_size: NA
v_call: TRBV18
cdr3_nt: TGTGCCAGCCACCCGGGACAGGGAGGTGGAAACACCATATATTTT
cdr3_aa: CASHPGQGGGNTIYF

d_call: NA
j_call: TRBJ2-5
clone_size: NA
v_call: TRBV12-3/TRBV12-4
cdr3_nt: TGTGCCAGCAGTTTGGGCAGGCAAGAGACCCAGTACTTC
cdr3_aa: CASSLGRQETQYF

d_call: NA
j_call: TRBJ1-3
clone_size: NA
v_call: TRBV5-1
cdr3_nt: TGCGCCAGCAGCTTGGATACGATAAGCTATCCTGGAAACACCATATATTTT
cdr3_aa: CASSLDTISYPGNTIYF

d_call: TRBD1
j_call: TRBJ2-5
clone_size: NA
v_call: TRBV4-2
cdr3_nt: TGTGCCAGCAGCCAAAGCACAGGGGCTGGGGAGACCCAGTACTTC
cdr3_aa: CASSQSTGAGETQYF

d_call: TRBD1
j_call: TRBJ2-3
clone_size: NA
v_call: TRBV24-1
cdr3_nt: TGTGCCACCAGTGACCCCGCAGAACAGGGGGATAACACAGATACGCAGTATTTT
cdr3_aa: CATSDPAEQGDNTDTQYF

d_call: NA
j_call: TRBJ1-5
clone_size: NA
v_call: TRBV6-6
cdr3_nt: TGTGCCAGCAGTCCAACAGAACGCAATCAGCCCCAGCATTTT
cdr3_aa: CASSPTERNQPQHF

d_call: TRBD1
j_call: TRBJ2-3
clone_size: NA
v_call: TRBV5-5
cdr3_nt: TGTGCCAGCAGCCGGGGGACAGGGGGCGCAGATACGCAGTATTTT
cdr3_aa: CASSRGTGGADTQYF

d_call: TRBD1
j_call: TRBJ2-7
clone_size: NA
v_call: TRBV6-5
cdr3_nt: TGTGCCAGCACCAAAGGACAGGGGGGGTCCCACGAGCAGTACTTC
cdr3_aa: CASTKGQGGSHEQYF

d_call: TRBD2
j_call: TRBJ2-3
clone_size: NA
v_call: TRBV25-1
cdr3_nt: TGTGCCAGCAGTTCCACGACTAGCGGCTACACAGATACGCAGTATTTT
cdr3_aa: CASSSTTSGYTDTQYF

d_call: NA
j_call: TRBJ1-4
clone_size: NA
v_call: TRBV5-5
cdr3_nt: TGTGCCAGCAGCTTTGACAGTACAGCAACTAATGAAAAACTGTTTTTT
cdr3_aa: CASSFDSTATNEKLFF

d_call: NA
j_call: TRBJ1-1
clone_size: NA
v_call: TRBV12-3/TRBV12-4
cdr3_nt: TGTGCCACCCGAGGGGGACACTATGAAGCTTTCTTT
cdr3_aa: CATRGGHYEAFF

d_call: TRBD1
j_call: TRBJ2-5
clone_size: NA
v_call: TRBV27
cdr3_nt: TGTGCCAGCAGTCCCGGGACAGGGAGGGTAGGGGAGACCCAGTACTTC
cdr3_aa: CASSPGTGRVGETQYF

d_call: NA
j_call: TRBJ2-5
clone_size: NA
v_call: TRBV11-2
cdr3_nt: TGTGCCAGCAGCTTACATCTAAATCAAGAGACCCAGTACTTC
cdr3_aa: CASSLHLNQETQYF

d_call: NA
j_call: TRBJ1-6
clone_size: NA
v_call: TRBV5-6
cdr3_nt: TGTGCCAGCAGCTTGGTCAGGTCTGCTAATTCACCCCTCCACTTT
cdr3_aa: CASSLVRSANSPLHF

d_call: TRBD2
j_call: TRBJ2-7
clone_size: NA
v_call: TRBV3-1/TRBV3-2
cdr3_nt: TGTGCCAGCAGCCCCTTAGGACTAGCGGACAACTCCTACGAGCAGTACTTC
cdr3_aa: CASSPLGLADNSYEQYF

d_call: NA
j_call: TRBJ1-3
clone_size: NA
v_call: TRBV19
cdr3_nt: TGTGCCAGCGGACAGCTCCTCTCTGGAAACACCATATATTTT
cdr3_aa: CASGQLLSGNTIYF

d_call: TRBD1
j_call: TRBJ1-2
clone_size: NA
v_call: TRBV9
cdr3_nt: TGTGCCAGCAGCGTAGTGGACAGGGACGCTAGGGGCTACACCTTC
cdr3_aa: CASSVVDRDARGYTF

d_call: NA
j_call: TRBJ2-5
clone_size: NA
v_call: TRBV5-1
cdr3_nt: TGCGCCAGCAGCTTGATGGACCCCGGAGGGACCCAGTACTTC
cdr3_aa: CASSLMDPGGTQYF

d_call: TRBD2
j_call: TRBJ2-1
clone_size: NA
v_call: TRBV11-2
cdr3_nt: TGTGCCAGCAGCACCAGGACTAGCGGGAGAATCAATGAGCAGTTCTTC
cdr3_aa: CASSTRTSGRINEQFF

d_call: NA
j_call: TRBJ2-7
clone_size: NA
v_call: TRBV7-7
cdr3_nt: TGTGCTAGCAGCTTCTCCCAAGGGGACGAGCAGTACTTC
cdr3_aa: CASSFSQGDEQYF

d_call: TRBD1
j_call: TRBJ2-3
clone_size: NA
v_call: TRBV4-1
cdr3_nt: TGCGCCAGCAGCCCCGAGGACAGGGGCTCTAGCACAGATACGCAGTATTTT
cdr3_aa: CASSPEDRGSSTDTQYF

d_call: NA
j_call: TRBJ1-1
clone_size: NA
v_call: TRBV12-5
cdr3_nt: TGTGCTACCTCGGACAGTTTGAACACTGAAGCTTTCTTT
cdr3_aa: CATSDSLNTEAFF

d_call: NA
j_call: TRBJ2-7
clone_size: NA
v_call: TRBV18
cdr3_nt: TGTGCCAGCTCACTGTCCCGACAGACCTACGAGCAGTACTTC
cdr3_aa: CASSLSRQTYEQYF

d_call: NA
j_call: TRBJ2-3
clone_size: NA
v_call: TRBV24-1
cdr3_nt: TGTGCCACCAGTGATTCCAGGCTTCTCACAGATACGCAGTATTTT
cdr3_aa: CATSDSRLLTDTQYF

d_call: NA
j_call: TRBJ1-1
clone_size: NA
v_call: TRBV5-1
cdr3_nt: TGCGCCAGCAGCTTGTCCGGTTTGGAAGCTTTCTTT
cdr3_aa: CASSLSGLEAFF

d_call: TRBD1
j_call: TRBJ1-2
clone_size: NA
v_call: TRBV13
cdr3_nt: TGTGCCAGCAGTCATGGGACAGCCTATGGCTACACCTTC
cdr3_aa: CASSHGTAYGYTF

d_call: NA
j_call: TRBJ1-5
clone_size: NA
v_call: TRBV2
cdr3_nt: TGTGCCAGCAGTGTGGCAGAGGGTCAGCCCCAGCATTTT
cdr3_aa: CASSVAEGQPQHF

d_call: NA
j_call: TRBJ2-3
clone_size: NA
v_call: TRBV7-2
cdr3_nt: TGTGCCAGCAGCTTTCAACGGACTGCTAGCACAGATACGCAGTATTTT
cdr3_aa: CASSFQRTASTDTQYF

d_call: TRBD1
j_call: TRBJ1-2
clone_size: NA
v_call: TRBV19
cdr3_nt: TGTGCCAGTTCCATGGGACAGGGCAACTATGGCTACACCTTC
cdr3_aa: CASSMGQGNYGYTF

d_call: TRBD1
j_call: TRBJ1-5
clone_size: NA
v_call: TRBV27
cdr3_nt: TGTGCCAGCAATACAGACAGGGTAGAGGGCAATCAGCCCCAGCATTTT
cdr3_aa: CASNTDRVEGNQPQHF

d_call: TRBD1
j_call: TRBJ2-7
clone_size: NA
v_call: TRBV10-3
cdr3_nt: TGTGCCATCAGTGCAGAGAGACAGGGGCGCGGGGAGCAGTACTTC
cdr3_aa: CAISAERQGRGEQYF

d_call: TRBD2
j_call: TRBJ2-1
clone_size: NA
v_call: TRBV7-9
cdr3_nt: TGTGCCAGCAGGGATCTAGCGGGAAACTACAATGAGCAGTTCTTC
cdr3_aa: CASRDLAGNYNEQFF

d_call: NA
j_call: TRBJ2-1
clone_size: once
v_call: TRBV23-1
cdr3_nt: TGCGCCAGCAGTCCCGACAGATACAATGAGCAGTTCTTC
cdr3_aa: CASSPDRYNEQFF

d_call: TRBD2
j_call: TRBJ2-1
clone_size: NA
v_call: TRBV25-1
cdr3_nt: TGTGCCAGCAGTGAGGTCCGGGACTATAGCAATGAGCAGTTCTTC
cdr3_aa: CASSEVRDYSNEQFF